The rows below give T cell receptor beta chains drawn from one sample of a study of vaccination and CD4 T cells after COVID-19. Their antigens are not known. TCRdb passed the PCR reads through MiXCR, listing each CDR3 protein once. This table has some 8,600 distinct CDR3 sequences, under 65% appearing once. The sequencing sample was made of CD4+ T cells from blood, cultured in vitro. These receptor sequences come from a human donor in good health. Both conserved end residues are part of each CDR3. Each record gives: V gene, CDR3 length, D gene, CDR3 protein. A D gene is named only where the DNA matches it firmly.

v_call: TRBV10-2
cdr3_length: 13
d_call: .
cdr3_aa: CASSRGLHTEAFF

v_call: TRBV5-1
cdr3_length: 14
d_call: .
cdr3_aa: CASAPGVSYNEQFF

v_call: TRBV5-6
cdr3_length: 17
d_call: TRBD1
cdr3_aa: CASSLASAGGIGYGYTF

v_call: TRBV10-1
cdr3_length: 14
d_call: TRBD1
cdr3_aa: CASSESGGNSPLHF

v_call: TRBV5-4
cdr3_length: 13
d_call: TRBD1
cdr3_aa: CASSSRGQGSNTF

v_call: TRBV2
cdr3_length: 18
d_call: TRBD2
cdr3_aa: CASSVFQLGLAGAYEQYF

v_call: TRBV6-1
cdr3_length: 14
d_call: .
cdr3_aa: CASRATGDNSPLHF

v_call: TRBV6-5
cdr3_length: 17
d_call: .
cdr3_aa: CASSYSNRVTNSYGYTF

v_call: TRBV28
cdr3_length: 14
d_call: .
cdr3_aa: CATRIRPGGETQYF

v_call: TRBV20-1
cdr3_length: 15
d_call: .
cdr3_aa: CSARDLTGRSYEQYF

v_call: TRBV6-1
cdr3_length: 17
d_call: TRBD1
cdr3_aa: CASSGAYSGQKNYGYTF

v_call: TRBV2
cdr3_length: 15
d_call: TRBD1
cdr3_aa: CASSDGGQGDDEQYF

v_call: TRBV7-9
cdr3_length: 17
d_call: .
cdr3_aa: CASSTRSQGPAKNIQYF

v_call: TRBV20-1
cdr3_length: 13
d_call: TRBD2
cdr3_aa: CSAGPIAGGRGYF

v_call: TRBV19
cdr3_length: 14
d_call: .
cdr3_aa: CASWRGGQGQPQHF

v_call: TRBV11-2
cdr3_length: 13
d_call: TRBD2
cdr3_aa: CASSTGGDYEQYF

v_call: TRBV20-1
cdr3_length: 17
d_call: TRBD2
cdr3_aa: CSAPENSSGGNTGELFF

v_call: TRBV7-2
cdr3_length: 18
d_call: .
cdr3_aa: CASSFRMAGSSSTDTQYF

v_call: TRBV6-2/TRBV6-3
cdr3_length: 14
d_call: .
cdr3_aa: CASSYQPSRDEQYF

v_call: TRBV4-3
cdr3_length: 14
d_call: .
cdr3_aa: CASSQAVLGTEAFF

v_call: TRBV6-4
cdr3_length: 14
d_call: TRBD1
cdr3_aa: CASSARQGGAEAFF

v_call: TRBV7-2
cdr3_length: 17
d_call: .
cdr3_aa: CASSPLTFGSPADTQYF

v_call: TRBV12-3/TRBV12-4
cdr3_length: 16
d_call: .
cdr3_aa: CASSLSPKIGNTEAFF

v_call: TRBV5-1
cdr3_length: 11
d_call: .
cdr3_aa: CASSRTHHYTF

v_call: TRBV5-4
cdr3_length: 14
d_call: .
cdr3_aa: CASSLELAKNIQYF

v_call: TRBV7-2
cdr3_length: 15
d_call: TRBD2
cdr3_aa: CASSQTSGFDNEQFF

v_call: TRBV28
cdr3_length: 13
d_call: .
cdr3_aa: CASSLWGQETQYF

v_call: TRBV6-5
cdr3_length: 17
d_call: TRBD1
cdr3_aa: CASSSGQGKGLTYGYTF

v_call: TRBV20-1
cdr3_length: 13
d_call: .
cdr3_aa: CSARDERRGEQFF

v_call: TRBV24-1
cdr3_length: 12
d_call: .
cdr3_aa: CATGGGDQPQHF

v_call: TRBV6-1
cdr3_length: 12
d_call: .
cdr3_aa: CASGIFLNEQFF

v_call: TRBV5-1
cdr3_length: 14
d_call: .
cdr3_aa: CASSRTGWQETQYF

v_call: TRBV10-2
cdr3_length: 16
d_call: .
cdr3_aa: CASRRWDGQYQETQYF

v_call: TRBV6-2/TRBV6-3
cdr3_length: 17
d_call: TRBD1
cdr3_aa: CASNTWRPTGGPAEAFF

v_call: TRBV6-2/TRBV6-3
cdr3_length: 15
d_call: .
cdr3_aa: CASSTPGTVKETQYF

v_call: TRBV20-1
cdr3_length: 13
d_call: .
cdr3_aa: CSARAGGGNTIYF

v_call: TRBV5-4
cdr3_length: 15
d_call: TRBD1
cdr3_aa: CASSRTGGAHNEQFF

v_call: TRBV6-1
cdr3_length: 17
d_call: TRBD2
cdr3_aa: CASSLTSGGANTGELFF

v_call: TRBV11-3
cdr3_length: 18
d_call: .
cdr3_aa: CASSSPPGHQPNTGELFF

v_call: TRBV2
cdr3_length: 14
d_call: .
cdr3_aa: CASSEERAGYGYTF

v_call: TRBV30
cdr3_length: 13
d_call: .
cdr3_aa: CAWSVSRGQVTFF

v_call: TRBV11-3
cdr3_length: 18
d_call: TRBD1
cdr3_aa: CASSPGQGRSSGANVLTF